This T cell receptor beta chain derives from a study of blood T cell repertoires in COVID-19. Generated by immunoSEQ multiplex PCR, the TCRdb table keeps only in-frame clones and is missing some. The sample carries 250,000 to 300,000 clones, around 85% recorded once. Trimming removed 2 bases from V and 7 bases from J; junction bases left unmatched: 5. The CDR3 extends over 15 amino acids. Germline V CDR1 and CDR2: SNHLY, FYNNEI. The sequence derives from a man aged 45-65 years with active or convalescent COVID-19. This sequence joins TRBV2 and TRBJ1-6; TRBD1 aligns across 7 bases. Sequencing was done on a sample of peripheral blood. CDR3: CASSELGGGNSPLHF. In DNA, the CDR3 is TGTGCCAGCAGTGAACTAGGGGGCGGGAATTCACCCCTCCACTTT. Supplemented by reference TRBV2 and TRBJ1-6, the full variable domain reads EPEVTQTPSHQVTQMGQEVILRCVPISNHLYFYWYRQILGQKVEFLVSFYNNEISEKSEIFDDQFSVERPDGSNFTLKIRSTKLEDSAMYFCASSELGGGNSPLHFGNGTRLTVT.